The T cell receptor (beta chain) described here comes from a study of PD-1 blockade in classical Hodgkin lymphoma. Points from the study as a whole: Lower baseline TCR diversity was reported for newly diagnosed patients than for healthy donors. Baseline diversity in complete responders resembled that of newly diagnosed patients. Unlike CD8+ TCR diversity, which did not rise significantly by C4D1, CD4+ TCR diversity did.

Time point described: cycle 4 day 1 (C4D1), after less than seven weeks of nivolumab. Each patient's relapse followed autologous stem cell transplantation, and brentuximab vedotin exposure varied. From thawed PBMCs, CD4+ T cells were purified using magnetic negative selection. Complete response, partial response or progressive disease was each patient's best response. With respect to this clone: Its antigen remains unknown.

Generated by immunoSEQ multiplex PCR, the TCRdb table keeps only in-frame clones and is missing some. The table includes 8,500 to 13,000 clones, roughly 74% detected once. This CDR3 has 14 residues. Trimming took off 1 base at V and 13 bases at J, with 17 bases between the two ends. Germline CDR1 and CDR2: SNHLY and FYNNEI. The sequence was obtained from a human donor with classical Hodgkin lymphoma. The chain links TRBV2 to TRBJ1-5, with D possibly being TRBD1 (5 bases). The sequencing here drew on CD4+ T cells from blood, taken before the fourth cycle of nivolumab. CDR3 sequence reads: CASSEGRGGEDQHF. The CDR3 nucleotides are TGTGCCAGCAGTGAAGGCCGGGGGGGGGAAGATCAGCATTTT.